The 14 T cell receptor beta chains below were found in one sample sequenced in a study of PD-1 blockade in mismatch repair-deficient tumors. Only in-frame clones appear in the TCRdb table, and some are missing; sequencing was by immunoSEQ multiplex PCR. The table includes about 38,000 clones, around 79% detected once. The material sequenced was peripheral blood, taken 4 weeks after starting pembrolizumab. These receptors were taken from an adult with mismatch repair-deficient cancer.

The sample holds a few counts of this clone. The chain carries TRBV29-1 and TRBJ2-7; perhaps TRBD1 as D (6 bases). CDR1 and CDR2 from the germline V gene are SQVTM and ANQGSEA. Between the trimmed V and J ends, which lost 4 bases and 2 bases, there was a span of 12 bases. This CDR3 has 13 residues. The CDR3 DNA reads TGCAGCGTTGCAGGGCAGGGGCCCTACGAGCAGTACTTC. Amino acid sequence: CSVAGQGPYEQYF.

Comments on this clone: Germline and junction disagree at one end, which may indicate a read error. The chain joins TRBV11-3 to TRBJ2-3, with 13 bases fitting TRBD2. This CDR3 region has 18 residues. Germline CDR1 SGHNT, CDR2 YENEEA. The CDR3, as DNA: TGTGCCAGCAGCCTAGAGGGGGGACTAGCGGGGAACACAGATACGCAGTATTTT. This sequence encodes CASSLEGGLAGNTDTQYF.

The rearrangement joins TRBV30 to TRBJ2-1; 9 bases are a match to TRBD2. V lost 0 bases to trimming and J lost 5 bases; unmatched junction nucleotides: 5. Per germline, CDR1 GTSNPN and CDR2 SVGIG (reference sequence). The CDR3 length is 15 residues. In DNA form, the CDR3 reads TGTGCCTGGAGTGTTAGCGGGAGCTTTCACAATGAGCAGTTCTTC. The encoded protein is CAWSVSGSFHNEQFF.

The chain joins TRBV18 to TRBJ2-5; D ambiguous. Deletions cut 0 bases from V and 4 bases from J, with 3 bases between. This CDR3 region has 12 residues. Germline loops: CDR1 KGHSH, CDR2 LQKENI. The CDR3 loop is CASSPPPETQYF. DNA for the CDR3: TGTGCCAGCTCACCACCCCCAGAGACCCAGTACTTC.

This clone is medium-sized by share. The chain carries TRBV6-4 and TRBJ1-2; D gene unclear. Trimming removed 6 bases at V and 8 bases at J, with 22 bases between. From germline, CDR1 is MRHNA and CDR2 SNTAGT. CDR3 size: 15 residues. DNA of the CDR3: TGTGCCAGCAGAGGTTTCTTTGCTAGGATTAACGGCTACACCTTC. Its translation is CASRGFFARINGYTF.

This chain links TRBV6-5 with TRBJ2-5; the match to TRBD2 covers 8 bases. Germline CDR1 and CDR2: MNHEY and SVGAGI. The CDR3 is 15 residues long. Germline trimming cut 0 bases from V and 1 base from J; bases unmatched to any gene: 1. In DNA form, the CDR3 reads TGTGCCAGCAGTTACTCCGGGAGGGTCCAAGAGACCCAGTACTTC. Residues: CASSYSGRVQETQYF.

The chain couples TRBV9 to TRBJ1-5; D possibly corresponds to TRBD1 (6 bases). Germline assignment: CDR1 SGDLS and CDR2 YYNGEE. The CDR3 is made up of 14 amino acids. V lost 1 base to trimming and J lost 2 bases, with 7 bases between them. The chain's CDR3 is CASSVSGGNQPQHF. Here the CDR3 DNA reads TGTGCCAGCAGCGTATCAGGGGGCAATCAGCCCCAGCATTTT.

This chain connects TRBV9 to TRBJ2-1; 7 bases line up with TRBD1. The ends lost 7 bases at V and 4 bases at J; junction bases unmatched: 11. The germline CDR1 and CDR2 sequences are SGDLS and YYNGEE. The CDR3 has 15 amino acids. Here the CDR3 DNA reads TGTGCCAGCTCCCTGAGAGGGACAGAATACAATGAGCAGTTCTTC. It translates to CASSLRGTEYNEQFF.

CDR3 bases: TGCGCCAGCAGCCAAGAGAAGACAGGGAGCCGCTACGAGCAGTACTTC. The encoded protein is CASSQEKTGSRYEQYF. J is TRBJ2-7 and V is TRBV4-1, with 7 bases that match TRBD1. The CDR3 has 16 residues. Trimming at V came to 0 bases and at J to 3 bases, leaving 8 bases not matched to a gene. The germline V gene encodes CDR1 MGHRA and CDR2 YSYEKL.

This clone has only a few counts. The chain joins TRBV19 to TRBJ2-1; TRBD2 matches at 7 bases. The CDR3 runs 13 residues. Germline CDR1 and CDR2: LNHDA and SQIVND (reference sequence). With 2 bases clipped from V and 14 bases from J, the junction kept 9 bases outside the gene matches. The CDR3 nucleotides are TGTGCCAGTAGTATAAGCGGGACCACCGGGGAGTTCTTC. Its translation is CASSISGTTGEFF.

This clone has just one count. The V gene is TRBV6-5, the J gene TRBJ2-2, with a tentative D call TRBD2 (6 bases). This CDR3 has 14 residues. The V gene lost 5 bases and the J gene lost 4 bases, with 11 bases spanning the gap. CDR1 is MNHEY and CDR2 is SVGAGI in the germline V gene. CDR3 region: CASSTGAGTGELFF. The CDR3, as DNA: TGTGCCAGCAGTACGGGAGCCGGCACCGGGGAGCTGTTTTTT.

This clone came up once. V and J are TRBV11-1 and TRBJ2-3, with D hard to call. The CDR3 is 14 residues long. The V end lost 3 bases, the J end lost 4 bases, and 11 bases lay between the germline ends. Looked up from germline, CDR1 is SGHAT and CDR2 is FQDESV (reference sequence). The CDR3 loop reads CASSFFKAPDTQYF. The CDR3 nucleotides are TGTGCCAGCAGCTTCTTTAAGGCGCCAGATACGCAGTATTTT.

The genes are TRBV19 and TRBJ2-7; a weak D match, TRBD1 (6 bases). V was shortened by 5 bases and J by 2 bases, with 10 bases between the two germline ends. The CDR3 is 13 amino acids. From germline, CDR1 is LNHDA and CDR2 SQIVND (reference sequence). The DNA of the CDR3 is TGTGCCAGTAGTTGGACAGTGACCTACGAGCAGTACTTC. Translated: CASSWTVTYEQYF.

The chain employs TRBV7-9 and TRBJ2-1; 7 bases match TRBD2. There are 15 residues in the CDR3. With V trimmed by 1 base and J by 6 bases, 6 bases remained unmatched. Germline CDR1 is SEHNR and CDR2 is FQNEAQ (reference sequence). The CDR3 DNA reads TGTGCCAGCAGCTTAGGGTGGCGGGAGAGCAATGAGCAGTTCTTC. It yields the protein CASSLGWRESNEQFF.